A selection of T cell receptor beta chains follows, all from one sample in a study of cytomegalovirus exposure and HLA in healthy donors. TCRdb's table, derived via immunoSEQ multiplex PCR, lists solely in-frame clones and lacks some. Of about 270,000 clones listed, under 80% were seen once; the top ten hold approximately 2.1%. The sequenced material came from PBMCs. The receptor source for this set is a female donor in good health and CMV-seronegative. CDR3s include the opening cysteine and the closing phenylalanine or tryptophan. A D gene is named only where the DNA matches it firmly. Size values are once, few and many counts, or a class for expanded clones, and some rows have none.

abundance | j_gene | v_gene | d_gene | CDR3nt | CDR3aa
NA | TRBJ2-5 | TRBV13 | TRBD1 | TGTGCCAGCAGCTTTGGGAGATTCGGACAGGGCGGTGAGACCCAGTACTTC | CASSFGRFGQGGETQYF
NA | TRBJ1-5 | TRBV12-5 | NA | TGTGCTAGTGGTTCCGGACGGGACAATCAGCCCCAGCATTTT | CASGSGRDNQPQHF
NA | TRBJ1-2 | TRBV30 | NA | TGTGCCCTCAGGGGAGGGCTATATGGCTACACCTTC | CALRGGLYGYTF
NA | TRBJ2-7 | TRBV27 | NA | TGTGCCAGCAGTTTACTAGCCGAGCAGTACTTC | CASSLLAEQYF
few | TRBJ1-1 | TRBV2 | NA | TGTGCCAGCAGAGATCGACGCGGCACTGAAGCTTTCTTT | CASRDRRGTEAFF
NA | TRBJ2-1 | TRBV7-8 | TRBD1 | TGTGCCAGCAGCTCACACAGGGGAAATGAGCAGTTCTTC | CASSSHRGNEQFF
NA | TRBJ1-5 | TRBV27 | TRBD1 | TGTGCCAGCCTCCCCAGGGGGGTTCCTCAGCCCCAGCATTTT | CASLPRGVPQPQHF
NA | TRBJ1-1 | TRBV29-1 | NA | TGCAGCGGGCTACGGCCAGGGTCGAACACTGAAGCTTTCTTT | CSGLRPGSNTEAFF
NA | TRBJ2-7 | TRBV28 | TRBD2 | TGTGCCAGCAGTTTAACTAGCGGGAGAAGGGTCTACGAGCAGTACTTC | CASSLTSGRRVYEQYF
NA | TRBJ1-3 | TRBV28 | NA | TGTGCCAGCAGACTTAGCCAGAGGTTCGGTCTAGGAAACACCATATATTTT | CASRLSQRFGLGNTIYF
NA | TRBJ1-1 | TRBV6-5 | NA | TGTGCCAGCAGTGTCTGGGGGGACACTGAAGCTTTCTTT | CASSVWGDTEAFF
once | TRBJ1-1 | TRBV2 | NA | TGTGCCAGCATCGTGGGGGGTCCAGCTTTCTTT | CASIVGGPAFF
few | TRBJ2-1 | TRBV6-5 | NA | TGTGCCAGCAGTGCCGACTATGAATATGAGCAGTTCTTC | CASSADYEYEQFF
NA | TRBJ1-4 | TRBV4-1 | TRBD1 | TGCGCCAGCAGCCAAGTGGGGGACAGTTATAATGAAAAACTGTTTTTT | CASSQVGDSYNEKLFF
few | TRBJ2-7 | TRBV14 | NA | TGTGCCAGCAGCCAAGGGGCGGACTCCCCCACTCGCGAGCAGTACTTC | CASSQGADSPTREQYF
NA | TRBJ1-1 | TRBV4-1 | TRBD1 | TGCGCCAGCAGCAAGTCCGGGACAGGGGGCGACGCAGCTTTCTTT | CASSKSGTGGDAAFF
NA | TRBJ1-1 | TRBV6-5 | TRBD1 | TGTGCCAGCAGTCTCCCAGGGGGCTTTCCGGCTTTCTTT | CASSLPGGFPAFF
once | TRBJ2-6 | TRBV18 | NA | TGTGCCAGCTCACCAGGGAGATTCTCTGGGGCCAACGTCCTGACTTTC | CASSPGRFSGANVLTF
NA | TRBJ1-5 | TRBV4-2 | NA | TGTGCCAGCAGCCAATGGGGAGAAAGGGAAAATCAGCCCCAGCATTTT | CASSQWGERENQPQHF
NA | TRBJ2-7 | TRBV4-1 | TRBD2 | TGCGCCAGCAGTGAGGGACTAGCGGGAGTCTACGAGCAGTACTTC | CASSEGLAGVYEQYF
once | TRBJ1-2 | TRBV29-1 | NA | TGCAGCGTTGAACCGACAAGAGCTAATGGCTACACCTTC | CSVEPTRANGYTF
NA | TRBJ2-3 | TRBV19 | NA | TGTGCCAGTGGGCCGGGAAGGGCTACAGATACGCAGTATTTT | CASGPGRATDTQYF
NA | TRBJ1-2 | TRBV7-9 | TRBD1 | TGTGCCAGCAGCACGGGACAGCTGAACTATGGCTACACCTTC | CASSTGQLNYGYTF
NA | TRBJ2-7 | TRBV2 | TRBD1 | TGTGCCAGCAGTCCTGGGACAGGGAGTAACGAGCAGTACTTC | CASSPGTGSNEQYF
NA | TRBJ1-1 | TRBV6-5 | NA | TGTGCCAGCAGTCAAATGTCTGAAGCTTTCTTT | CASSQMSEAFF
NA | TRBJ1-5 | TRBV28 | TRBD1 | TGTGCCAGCAGTTTGGGGACAGGGAGATCAAATGGGCCCCAGCATTTT | CASSLGTGRSNGPQHF
few | TRBJ2-7 | TRBV27 | TRBD2 | TGTGCCAGCAGTTCCAACGGACTAGCGGGAACCTACGAGCAGTACTTC | CASSSNGLAGTYEQYF
NA | TRBJ1-2 | TRBV28 | TRBD1 | TGTGCCAGCAGTTTAGGGTTCAAGGGGGCGGGTGGCTACACCTTC | CASSLGFKGAGGYTF